The 20 T cell receptor beta chains listed next were all sequenced from one sample in a study of blood T cell repertoires in COVID-19. Data came from immunoSEQ multiplex PCR; TCRdb stores just in-frame clones and leaves some out. The table shows about 300,000 clones, with about 89% occurring only once. The sequencing sample was made of PBMCs or T cells enriched from blood (not recorded which). These receptors came from a woman between 18 and 29 years old who had recovered from COVID-19.

The chain carries TRBV2 and TRBJ1-1; 7 nucleotides agree with TRBD1. Germline V gene sequence: CDR1 SNHLY, CDR2 FYNNEI. The V segment lost 6 bases and the J segment 4 bases; nucleotides outside the gene matches: 5. The CDR3 runs 13 residues. CDR3 nucleotides: TGTGCCAGCAGCTCCGACAGGGCCACTGAAGCTTTCTTT. It codes for CASSSDRATEAFF.

The rearrangement links TRBV27 to TRBJ1-1; the match to TRBD1 covers 7 bases. The CDR3 runs 15 residues. The V gene's germline CDR1 is MNHEY and CDR2 SMNVEV (reference sequence). The ends lost 2 bases at V and 1 base at J; junction bases unmatched: 4. CDR3 protein: CASSLVGGKNTEAFF. CDR3 sequence (DNA): TGTGCCAGCAGTTTAGTAGGGGGCAAGAACACTGAAGCTTTCTTT.

This chain joins TRBV2 and TRBJ2-3, with 8 bases lining up with TRBD2. The CDR3 totals 16 residues. Germline lookup yields CDR1 SNHLY and CDR2 FYNNEI. With V trimmed by 5 bases and J by 2 bases, 9 bases remained unmatched. The CDR3 loop reads CASSLLGGGTTDTQYF. CDR3 sequence (DNA): TGTGCCAGCAGTTTACTTGGCGGGGGGACCACAGATACGCAGTATTTT.

This clone appeared a few times. The V and J genes are TRBV6-5 and TRBJ1-1, with D possibly being TRBD1 (5 bases). Germline V gene data show CDR1 as MNHEY and CDR2 as SVGAGI. V was pared by 7 bases and J by 2 bases, with 14 bases between. This CDR3 has 14 residues. CDR3 in amino acids: CASTERGGNTEAFF. In DNA, the CDR3 is TGTGCCAGCACCGAGCGGGGCGGCAACACTGAAGCTTTCTTT.

The chain is built from TRBV19 and TRBJ2-4; a weak D match, TRBD1 (5 bases). From germline, CDR1 is LNHDA and CDR2 SQIVND (reference sequence). The V end was cut by 4 bases, the J end by 0 bases, with 31 bases between. This CDR3 has 22 residues. The CDR3 spells CASSRSVSRTGGHLLAKNIQYF. CDR3 sequence (DNA): TGTGCCAGTAGTAGAAGTGTGTCAAGAACTGGCGGACATTTACTAGCCAAAAACATTCAGTACTTC.

This clone was found a few times. The chain recombines TRBV14 with TRBJ2-2; 10 bases fit TRBD1. CDR3 size: 17 residues. The V gene end was trimmed by 1 base and the J gene end by 7 bases; junction bases not matched to a gene: 9. Germline V gives CDR1 SGHDN, CDR2 FVKESK. The CDR3: CASSQGDRGRIGGELFF. The CDR3 DNA reads TGTGCCAGCAGCCAAGGAGACAGGGGGCGAATTGGCGGGGAGCTGTTTTTT. The entire variable domain, with the rest obtained from reference TRBV14 and TRBJ2-2, is as follows: EAGVTQFPSHSVIEKGQTVTLRCDPISGHDNLYWYRRVMGKEIKFLLHFVKESKQDESGMPNNRFLAERTGGTYSTLKVQPAELEDSGVYFCASSQGDRGRIGGELFFGEGSRLTVL.

Many counts were recorded for this clone. The genes are TRBV19 and TRBJ1-4; D is uncertain. V lost 6 bases and J 0 bases, leaving 14 bases between the germline ends. CDR1 is LNHDA and CDR2 is SQIVND in the germline V gene (reference sequence). CDR3 length: 16 residues. The CDR3 reads CASRGGETTTNEKLFF. DNA of the CDR3: TGTGCCAGTAGGGGTGGGGAGACAACAACTAATGAAAAACTGTTTTTT.

CDR3 region: CASSPGGQETQYF. CDR3 DNA sequence: TGTGCCAGCTCACCGGGAGGTCAAGAGACCCAGTACTTC. The chain joins TRBV18 to TRBJ2-5; perhaps TRBD2 as D (6 bases). Per germline, CDR1 KGHSH and CDR2 LQKENI. The CDR3 is 13 residues long. V lost 3 bases and J 2 bases, leaving 7 bases between the germline ends.

J is TRBJ2-5 and V is TRBV11-2; a possible D gene is TRBD2 (5 bases). Germline loops: CDR1 SGHAT, CDR2 FQNNGV. Trimming removed 5 bases at V and 7 bases at J, with 32 bases between. This CDR3 region has 19 residues. In nucleotides, the CDR3 is TGTGCCAGCAGCCCCCCCCCGGGGAAAGATTCTACCCAATTTGTGACCCAGTACTTC. Residues: CASSPPPGKDSTQFVTQYF.

The chain combines TRBV12-5 with TRBJ1-2, with D unresolved. This CDR3 spans 15 amino acids. Germline values: CDR1 LGHNT, CDR2 FRNRAP. Trimming removed 0 bases at V and 1 base at J, with 9 bases between. This CDR3 reads CASGLVRVGNYGYTF. CDR3 nucleotides: TGTGCTAGTGGTTTGGTACGAGTCGGTAACTATGGCTACACCTTC.

This clone was detected once. Other DNA variants within this sample encode the same CDR3. This sequence joins TRBV27 and TRBJ1-5; the D is unclear. V lost 2 bases, J lost 4 bases, and 6 bases lay in between. The CDR3 covers 13 residues. Per germline, CDR1 MNHEY and CDR2 SMNVEV (reference sequence). CDR3 protein: CASSLGQNQPQHF. The CDR3 coding sequence is TGTGCCAGCAGTTTAGGGCAGAATCAGCCCCAGCATTTT.

This clone was seen just once. The chain has TRBV10-1 and TRBJ2-2; 9 positions agree with TRBD1. The germline gives CDR1 WNHNN, CDR2 SYGVQD (reference sequence). Losses at the gene ends were 3 bases for V and 1 base for J; bases not matched to a gene: 6. This CDR3 spans 17 amino acids. The CDR3 protein is CASSDSPGQGNTGELFF. The CDR3 DNA reads as TGCGCCAGCAGTGATTCCCCGGGACAGGGGAACACCGGGGAGCTGTTTTTT.

This chain uses TRBV5-1 with TRBJ1-5; D ambiguous. The length of the CDR3 is 13 residues. Trimming shortened V by 2 bases and J by 5 bases, and 8 bases separated the two germline ends. Germline V lookup: CDR1 SGHRS, CDR2 YFSETQ. The CDR3 here is CASSLREDQPQHF. Here the CDR3 DNA reads TGCGCCAGCAGCTTAAGGGAGGATCAGCCCCAGCATTTT. Together with reference TRBV5-1 and TRBJ1-5, the CDR3 gives the full variable domain: KAGVTQTPRYLIKTRGQQVTLSCSPISGHRSVSWYQQTPGQGLQFLFEYFSETQRNKGNFPGRFSGRQFSNSRSEMNVSTLELGDSALYLCASSLREDQPQHFGDGTRLSIL.

This chain connects TRBV19 to TRBJ2-3; TRBD2 agrees at 7 bases. The V and J ends lost 5 bases and 4 bases, in that order; junction bases with no gene match: 9. The CDR3 is made up of 15 amino acids. In germline, CDR1 is LNHDA, CDR2 SQIVND (reference sequence). In DNA form, the CDR3 reads TGTGCCAGTAGTTCCATGCGGGAGTGGGCAGATACGCAGTATTTT. It specifies CASSSMREWADTQYF. Looking up the rest from reference TRBV19 and TRBJ2-3 gives the full variable domain: DGGITQSPKYLFRKEGQNVTLSCEQNLNHDAMYWYRQDPGQGLRLIYYSQIVNDFQKGDIAEGYSVSREKKESFPLTVTSAQKNPTAFYLCASSSMREWADTQYFGPGTRLTVL.

This CDR3 is CASSLAHGSSGNTIYF. Here the CDR3 DNA reads TGTGCCAGCAGCTTAGCGCATGGGAGCTCTGGAAACACCATATATTTT. The rearrangement links TRBV7-9 to TRBJ1-3; D call uncertain. CDR1 is SEHNR, CDR2 FQNEAQ, per germline (reference sequence). This CDR3 is 16 amino acids long. Trimming removed 0 bases from V and 0 bases from J, with 9 bases in between.

The chain has TRBV7-9 and TRBJ2-1, with a possible D match to TRBD2 (5 bases). Germline CDR1 and CDR2: SEHNR and FQNEAQ (reference sequence). The CDR3 is 19 residues long. Trimming stripped 7 bases from V and 3 bases from J, with 28 bases between. The CDR3, as DNA: TGTGCCAGCAAACCACCTACAGCGAGGGCGCAGGTGAACTACAATGAGCAGTTCTTC. It translates to CASKPPTARAQVNYNEQFF.

The chain carries TRBV5-6 and TRBJ1-4; no definite D call. The V end lost 3 bases, the J end lost 8 bases, and 8 bases lay between the germline ends. Germline CDR1 SGHDT, CDR2 YYEEEE. The CDR3 runs to 12 residues. DNA of the CDR3: TGTGCCAGCAGCTATAACACGGAAAAACTGTTTTTT. It yields the protein CASSYNTEKLFF.

This chain uses TRBV7-9 with TRBJ1-3, with TRBD1 matching over 7 bases. Trimming took 4 bases from V and 2 from J; bases not matched to a gene: 11. The CDR3 sequence is 17 residues long. The germline CDR1 and CDR2 sequences are SEHNR and FQNEAQ (reference sequence). The CDR3 DNA reads TGTGCCAGCAGCTCCCAGGTGGACAGGATAACTGGAAACACCATATATTTT. As protein: CASSSQVDRITGNTIYF.

The chain's CDR3 is CAIGTSDIETQYF. The CDR3 nucleotides are TGTGCCATCGGGACTAGCGACATCGAGACCCAGTACTTC. V and J are TRBV10-3 and TRBJ2-5, with 10 nucleotides matching TRBD2. The CDR3 length is 13 residues. V was pared by 8 bases and J by 5 bases, with 5 bases of the junction left unmatched. In germline, CDR1 is ENHRY, CDR2 SYGVKD.

This chain uses TRBV15 with TRBJ2-3; D gene unclear. The CDR3 spans 15 residues. Germline CDR1 and CDR2: LNHNV and YYDKDF (reference sequence). Trimming pared 0 bases from V and 3 bases from J, leaving 10 bases between. CDR3 in DNA: TGTGCCACCAGCAGAGATCGCACCAGGACAGATACGCAGTATTTT. Translating gives CATSRDRTRTDTQYF.